This is a list of T cell receptor beta chains from one sample in a study of Ad26.COV2.S vaccination and SARS-CoV-2 variants. Sequencing was performed with immunoSEQ multiplex PCR; in TCRdb, only in-frame clones are kept and a portion is missing. This sample has 500,000 or so clones, with around 85% found just once. This sample comprised peripheral blood, obtained in a trial of Ad26.COV2.S vaccine versus placebo. The receptors originated from a person aged 18-65 years who received the Ad26.COV2.S COVID-19 vaccine or a placebo. The CDR3 runs from the conserved cysteine through the conserved F or W. D genes are given only for firm matches. Some rows have no size entry. The others give once, few or many, or a class for an expanded clone.

v_call: TRBV2
cdr3_length: 12
clone_size: NA
j_call: TRBJ1-3
d_call: NA
cdr3_nt: TGTGCCAGCAGTGAAGCGCCAAACACCATATATTTT
cdr3_aa: CASSEAPNTIYF

v_call: TRBV5-1
cdr3_length: 13
clone_size: few
j_call: TRBJ2-7
d_call: NA
cdr3_nt: TGCGCCAGCAGCCGGGGGGCAGATTACGAGCAGTACTTC
cdr3_aa: CASSRGADYEQYF

v_call: TRBV28
cdr3_length: 13
clone_size: NA
j_call: TRBJ1-1
d_call: NA
cdr3_nt: TGTGTCAGCAGTTTCAGTGTCAGCACTGAAGCTTTCTTT
cdr3_aa: CVSSFSVSTEAFF

v_call: TRBV15
cdr3_length: 14
clone_size: NA
j_call: TRBJ1-5
d_call: NA
cdr3_nt: TGTGCCACCAGCAGAGTGGTGGGCAATCAGCCCCAGCATTTT
cdr3_aa: CATSRVVGNQPQHF

v_call: TRBV20-1
cdr3_length: 11
clone_size: NA
j_call: TRBJ2-7
d_call: NA
cdr3_nt: TGCAGTGCTAGCGCGGGTAGCGAGCAGTACTTC
cdr3_aa: CSASAGSEQYF

v_call: TRBV28
cdr3_length: 17
clone_size: NA
j_call: TRBJ2-2
d_call: TRBD2
cdr3_nt: TGTGCCAGCAGTTTAATTAGCGGGAGGCAGAACACCGGGGAGCTGTTTTTT
cdr3_aa: CASSLISGRQNTGELFF

v_call: TRBV5-4
cdr3_length: 16
clone_size: once
j_call: TRBJ2-1
d_call: TRBD2
cdr3_nt: TGTGCCAGCAGCCCGCGACTAGCGGGAGGTAGGAATGAGCAGTTCTTC
cdr3_aa: CASSPRLAGGRNEQFF

v_call: TRBV7-6
cdr3_length: 15
clone_size: NA
j_call: TRBJ1-6
d_call: NA
cdr3_nt: TGTGCCAGCAGCCGTGGGAGGACCTATAATTCACCCCTCCACTTT
cdr3_aa: CASSRGRTYNSPLHF

v_call: TRBV24-1
cdr3_length: 16
clone_size: NA
j_call: TRBJ2-1
d_call: TRBD2
cdr3_nt: TGTGCCACCAGCGATGAAGTCGGGACTACGGTCAATGAGCAGTTCTTC
cdr3_aa: CATSDEVGTTVNEQFF

v_call: TRBV30
cdr3_length: 13
clone_size: NA
j_call: TRBJ2-3
d_call: NA
cdr3_nt: TGTGCCTGGAGTGCTCAGGGGCCAGATACGCAGTATTTT
cdr3_aa: CAWSAQGPDTQYF

v_call: TRBV5-1
cdr3_length: 14
clone_size: NA
j_call: TRBJ2-3
d_call: TRBD1
cdr3_nt: TGCGCCAGCAGCCCGGGACAGGGGGCAGATACGCAGTATTTT
cdr3_aa: CASSPGQGADTQYF

v_call: TRBV7-2
cdr3_length: 17
clone_size: NA
j_call: TRBJ1-1
d_call: NA
cdr3_nt: TGTGCCAGCAGCTTAATTAGTAGGCGGGACTCGAACACTGAAGCTTTCTTT
cdr3_aa: CASSLISRRDSNTEAFF

v_call: TRBV4-2
cdr3_length: 15
clone_size: NA
j_call: TRBJ1-3
d_call: NA
cdr3_nt: TGTGCCAGCAGCCAAGCCGGAGAATCTGGAAACACCATATATTTT
cdr3_aa: CASSQAGESGNTIYF

v_call: TRBV10-3
cdr3_length: 15
clone_size: NA
j_call: TRBJ1-1
d_call: NA
cdr3_nt: TGTGCCATCAGTGCCCCAAGAAGGTCCGGCACTGAAGCTTTCTTT
cdr3_aa: CAISAPRRSGTEAFF

v_call: TRBV5-4
cdr3_length: 18
clone_size: NA
j_call: TRBJ1-3
d_call: TRBD1
cdr3_nt: TGTGCCAGCAGCTCGATATCCGGGACAGGCACGTCGGGAAACACCATATATTTT
cdr3_aa: CASSSISGTGTSGNTIYF

v_call: TRBV9
cdr3_length: 15
clone_size: NA
j_call: TRBJ2-3
d_call: NA
cdr3_nt: TGTGCCAGCAGCCCAACCCAGCCGAGCACAGATACGCAGTATTTT
cdr3_aa: CASSPTQPSTDTQYF

v_call: TRBV3-1/TRBV3-2
cdr3_length: 14
clone_size: NA
j_call: TRBJ1-1
d_call: TRBD1
cdr3_nt: TGTGCCAGCAGCCCGACAGGGGTCGGGACTGAAGCTTTCTTT
cdr3_aa: CASSPTGVGTEAFF

v_call: TRBV5-1
cdr3_length: 16
clone_size: NA
j_call: TRBJ1-6
d_call: NA
cdr3_nt: TGCGCCAGCAGCTTGGGAGGGAGAGTACGGAATTCACCCCTCCACTTT
cdr3_aa: CASSLGGRVRNSPLHF

v_call: TRBV11-2
cdr3_length: 15
clone_size: once
j_call: TRBJ1-5
d_call: TRBD1
cdr3_nt: TGTGCCAGCAGCTTAGATTCAGGGGGGAATCAGCCCCAGCATTTT
cdr3_aa: CASSLDSGGNQPQHF

v_call: TRBV3-1/TRBV3-2
cdr3_length: 14
clone_size: few
j_call: TRBJ1-1
d_call: NA
cdr3_nt: TGTGCCAGCAGCCAGGGGGGCTGGGGCACTGAAGCTTTCTTT
cdr3_aa: CASSQGGWGTEAFF

v_call: TRBV27
cdr3_length: 14
clone_size: NA
j_call: TRBJ2-7
d_call: NA
cdr3_nt: TGTGCCAGCCAGCAAGACACCTTCTCCTACGAGCAGTACTTC
cdr3_aa: CASQQDTFSYEQYF

v_call: TRBV4-1
cdr3_length: 14
clone_size: NA
j_call: TRBJ2-7
d_call: TRBD2
cdr3_nt: TGCGCCAGCAGCGAAGGGAGCGGGAGGGGTGAGCAGTACTTC
cdr3_aa: CASSEGSGRGEQYF

v_call: TRBV2
cdr3_length: 15
clone_size: NA
j_call: TRBJ2-3
d_call: NA
cdr3_nt: TGTGCCAGCAGTGTCCGACACCCCGGGGCAGATACGCAGTATTTT
cdr3_aa: CASSVRHPGADTQYF

v_call: TRBV5-5
cdr3_length: 14
clone_size: NA
j_call: TRBJ1-1
d_call: NA
cdr3_nt: TGTGCCAGCAGCCCATTAACCCGGGGGACTGAAGCTTTCTTT
cdr3_aa: CASSPLTRGTEAFF

v_call: TRBV6-5
cdr3_length: 14
clone_size: NA
j_call: TRBJ2-7
d_call: NA
cdr3_nt: TGTGCCAGCAGTTTAGGGACCTTCGGGGTGGAGCAGTACTTC
cdr3_aa: CASSLGTFGVEQYF

v_call: TRBV30
cdr3_length: 13
clone_size: NA
j_call: TRBJ1-2
d_call: NA
cdr3_nt: TGTGCCTGGAGTGGTCGCAGGGACTATGGCTACACCTTC
cdr3_aa: CAWSGRRDYGYTF

v_call: TRBV18
cdr3_length: 15
clone_size: NA
j_call: TRBJ1-5
d_call: TRBD1
cdr3_nt: TGTGCCAGCTCACCAGGGACAGGGGGCCCTCAGCCCCAGCATTTT
cdr3_aa: CASSPGTGGPQPQHF

v_call: TRBV6-2/TRBV6-3
cdr3_length: 17
clone_size: NA
j_call: TRBJ2-7
d_call: NA
cdr3_nt: TGTGCCAGCAGTTACTCGATACCAGGACGAAGTTCCTACGAGCAGTACTTC
cdr3_aa: CASSYSIPGRSSYEQYF

v_call: TRBV10-1
cdr3_length: 13
clone_size: NA
j_call: TRBJ2-2
d_call: NA
cdr3_nt: TGCGCCACAGAGACAGGCGCAACCGGGGAGCTGTTTTTT
cdr3_aa: CATETGATGELFF

v_call: TRBV7-8
cdr3_length: 17
clone_size: NA
j_call: TRBJ2-5
d_call: TRBD2
cdr3_nt: TGTGCCAGCAGCTCGACCCTCCTAGCGGGAGGCAAGGAGACCCAGTACTTC
cdr3_aa: CASSSTLLAGGKETQYF

v_call: TRBV5-4
cdr3_length: 15
clone_size: NA
j_call: TRBJ2-3
d_call: NA
cdr3_nt: TGTGCCAGCAGCTTGGAACAGTCTAGCACAGATACGCAGTATTTT
cdr3_aa: CASSLEQSSTDTQYF

v_call: TRBV4-3
cdr3_length: 18
clone_size: NA
j_call: TRBJ2-3
d_call: TRBD1
cdr3_nt: TGCGCCAGCAGCCAAGACTCGAGGACAGGGTGGGTCGCAGATACGCAGTATTTT
cdr3_aa: CASSQDSRTGWVADTQYF

v_call: TRBV21-1
cdr3_length: 13
clone_size: NA
j_call: TRBJ2-7
d_call: NA
cdr3_nt: TGTGCCAGCAGCAAAGAGAGGGGCTACGAGCAGTACTTC
cdr3_aa: CASSKERGYEQYF

v_call: TRBV6-2/TRBV6-3
cdr3_length: 14
clone_size: NA
j_call: TRBJ2-5
d_call: TRBD1
cdr3_nt: TGTGCCAGCAGACCTCCGGGACAGCAAGAGACCCAGTACTTC
cdr3_aa: CASRPPGQQETQYF

v_call: TRBV5-4
cdr3_length: 13
clone_size: NA
j_call: TRBJ1-1
d_call: NA
cdr3_nt: TGTGCCAGCAGCGTTCAAGAGAACACTGAAGCTTTCTTT
cdr3_aa: CASSVQENTEAFF

v_call: TRBV6-4
cdr3_length: 15
clone_size: NA
j_call: TRBJ1-2
d_call: NA
cdr3_nt: TGTGCCAGCAGTGACTCGCTTCCCAGCGCCTATGGCTACACCTTC
cdr3_aa: CASSDSLPSAYGYTF

v_call: TRBV7-2
cdr3_length: 14
clone_size: NA
j_call: TRBJ2-1
d_call: NA
cdr3_nt: TGTGCCAGTACCCAGGGGAGCGGCTACAATGAGCAGTTCTTC
cdr3_aa: CASTQGSGYNEQFF

v_call: TRBV18
cdr3_length: 14
clone_size: NA
j_call: TRBJ2-1
d_call: NA
cdr3_nt: TGTGCCAGCTCACCAACCAGGGGAGACAATGAGCAGTTCTTC
cdr3_aa: CASSPTRGDNEQFF

v_call: TRBV12-3/TRBV12-4
cdr3_length: 13
clone_size: NA
j_call: TRBJ2-1
d_call: TRBD2
cdr3_nt: TGTGCCAGCAGTTTAGGGCTAGCGGGTGAGCAGTTCTTC
cdr3_aa: CASSLGLAGEQFF

v_call: TRBV3-1/TRBV3-2
cdr3_length: 13
clone_size: NA
j_call: TRBJ2-3
d_call: NA
cdr3_nt: TGTGCCAGCAGCCAAGGAACTGGAGATACGCAGTATTTT
cdr3_aa: CASSQGTGDTQYF

v_call: TRBV6-5
cdr3_length: 15
clone_size: NA
j_call: TRBJ2-2
d_call: TRBD1
cdr3_nt: TGTGCCAGCAGCCCGCCGCCGACAGGGACCGGGGAGCTGTTTTTT
cdr3_aa: CASSPPPTGTGELFF

v_call: TRBV9
cdr3_length: 16
clone_size: NA
j_call: TRBJ2-5
d_call: TRBD2
cdr3_nt: TGTGCCAGCAGCGGTGCCGGAGGGACTAGCAGAGAGACCCAGTACTTC
cdr3_aa: CASSGAGGTSRETQYF

v_call: TRBV9
cdr3_length: 19
clone_size: NA
j_call: TRBJ1-4
d_call: TRBD1
cdr3_nt: TGTGCCAGCAGCTCTCCCCGGGACAGGGAGTTATCGGGAAATGAAAAACTGTTTTTT
cdr3_aa: CASSSPRDRELSGNEKLFF

v_call: TRBV5-6
cdr3_length: 14
clone_size: NA
j_call: TRBJ2-7
d_call: TRBD1
cdr3_nt: TGTGCCAGCAGCTCCAGGGGGCGAAGCTACGAGCAGTACTTC
cdr3_aa: CASSSRGRSYEQYF

v_call: TRBV7-9
cdr3_length: 19
clone_size: NA
j_call: TRBJ1-4
d_call: TRBD1
cdr3_nt: TGTGCCAGCAGCTTATTGCTAGGGACAGGGGTTCTTGCTAATGAAAAACTGTTTTTT
cdr3_aa: CASSLLLGTGVLANEKLFF

v_call: TRBV5-1
cdr3_length: 18
clone_size: NA
j_call: TRBJ2-2
d_call: NA
cdr3_nt: TGCGCCAGCAGCTTGGGTTTCCAGGGTCAGGCGGGCACCGGGGAGCTGTTTTTT
cdr3_aa: CASSLGFQGQAGTGELFF

v_call: TRBV5-4
cdr3_length: 14
clone_size: NA
j_call: TRBJ2-2
d_call: NA
cdr3_nt: TGTGCCAGCACCCCGAGCCCAACCACCGGGGAGCTGTTTTTT
cdr3_aa: CASTPSPTTGELFF

v_call: TRBV2
cdr3_length: 13
clone_size: once
j_call: TRBJ2-7
d_call: NA
cdr3_nt: TGTGCCAGCAGCCGGGACATCTCCTACGAGCAGTACTTC
cdr3_aa: CASSRDISYEQYF

v_call: TRBV27
cdr3_length: 13
clone_size: few
j_call: TRBJ2-7
d_call: TRBD1
cdr3_nt: TGTGCCAGCAGTCTAAGGGGGACAGGGGACATTTACTTC
cdr3_aa: CASSLRGTGDIYF

v_call: TRBV28
cdr3_length: 15
clone_size: NA
j_call: TRBJ1-4
d_call: TRBD1
cdr3_nt: TGTGCCAGCAGTGGGGGGACAGGGAGGGCGGAAAAACTGTTTTTT
cdr3_aa: CASSGGTGRAEKLFF

v_call: TRBV4-1
cdr3_length: 16
clone_size: NA
j_call: TRBJ2-7
d_call: NA
cdr3_nt: TGCGCCAGCAGCCTAACTCCGGGACGGAGCTCCTACGAGCAGTACTTC
cdr3_aa: CASSLTPGRSSYEQYF

v_call: TRBV28
cdr3_length: 15
clone_size: NA
j_call: TRBJ1-5
d_call: TRBD1
cdr3_nt: TGTGCCAGCAGCCGAGGGACAGGTCCTCCTCAGCCCCAGCATTTT
cdr3_aa: CASSRGTGPPQPQHF